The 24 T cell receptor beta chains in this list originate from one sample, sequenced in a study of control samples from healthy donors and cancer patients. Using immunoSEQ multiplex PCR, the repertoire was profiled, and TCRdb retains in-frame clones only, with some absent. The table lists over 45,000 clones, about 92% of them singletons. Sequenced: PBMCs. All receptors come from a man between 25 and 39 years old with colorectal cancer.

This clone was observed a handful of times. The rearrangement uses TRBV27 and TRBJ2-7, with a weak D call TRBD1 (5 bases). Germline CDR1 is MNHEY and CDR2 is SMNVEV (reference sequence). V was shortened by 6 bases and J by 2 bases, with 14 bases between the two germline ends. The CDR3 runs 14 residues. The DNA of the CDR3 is TGTGCCAGCAGCTCAGGGTACTTCGCCTACGAGCAGTACTTC. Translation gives CASSSGYFAYEQYF.

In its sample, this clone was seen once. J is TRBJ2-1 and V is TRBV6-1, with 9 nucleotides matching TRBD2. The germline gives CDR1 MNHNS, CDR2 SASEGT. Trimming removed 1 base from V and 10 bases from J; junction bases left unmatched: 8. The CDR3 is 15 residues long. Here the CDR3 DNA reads TGTGCCAGCAGTGAAGTAGCGGGGGCACAAGGGGAGCAGTTCTTC. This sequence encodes CASSEVAGAQGEQFF.

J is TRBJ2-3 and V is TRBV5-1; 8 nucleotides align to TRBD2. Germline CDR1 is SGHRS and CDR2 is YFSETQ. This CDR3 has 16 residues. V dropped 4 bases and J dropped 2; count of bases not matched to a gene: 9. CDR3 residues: CASSPLSGANTDTQYF. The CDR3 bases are TGCGCCAGCAGCCCCCTTAGCGGGGCCAACACAGATACGCAGTATTTT.

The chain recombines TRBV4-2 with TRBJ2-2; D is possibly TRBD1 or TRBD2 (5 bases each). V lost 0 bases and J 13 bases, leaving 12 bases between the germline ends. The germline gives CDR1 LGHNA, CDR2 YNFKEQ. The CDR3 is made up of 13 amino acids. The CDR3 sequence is CASSQDLGVRLFF. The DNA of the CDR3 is TGTGCCAGCAGCCAAGATCTGGGGGTTAGGCTGTTTTTT.

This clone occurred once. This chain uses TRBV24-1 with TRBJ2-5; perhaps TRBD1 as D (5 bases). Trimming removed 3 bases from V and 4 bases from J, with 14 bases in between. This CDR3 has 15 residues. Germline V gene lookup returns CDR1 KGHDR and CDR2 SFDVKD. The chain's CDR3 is CATSDQRTTAETQYF. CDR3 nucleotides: TGTGCCACCAGTGATCAGAGGACGACAGCAGAGACCCAGTACTTC.

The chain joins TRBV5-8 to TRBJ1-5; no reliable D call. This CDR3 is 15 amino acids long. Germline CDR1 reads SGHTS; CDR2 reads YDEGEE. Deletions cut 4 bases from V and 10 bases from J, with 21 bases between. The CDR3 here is CASSPRVSPIEPQHF. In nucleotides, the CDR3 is TGTGCCAGCAGCCCAAGGGTTTCTCCAATCGAACCCCAGCATTTT.

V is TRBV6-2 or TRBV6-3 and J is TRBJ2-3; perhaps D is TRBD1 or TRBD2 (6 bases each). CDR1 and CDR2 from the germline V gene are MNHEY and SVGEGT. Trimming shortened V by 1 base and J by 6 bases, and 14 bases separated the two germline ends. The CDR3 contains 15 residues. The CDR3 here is CASSYFTGARDTQYF. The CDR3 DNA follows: TGTGCCAGCAGTTACTTCACGGGGGCCCGGGATACGCAGTATTTT.

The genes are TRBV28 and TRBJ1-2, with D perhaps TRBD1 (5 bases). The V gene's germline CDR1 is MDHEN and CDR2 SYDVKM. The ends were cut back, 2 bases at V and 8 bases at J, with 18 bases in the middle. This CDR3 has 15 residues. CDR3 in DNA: TGTGCCAGCAGTTTAGTTCCCTCCGCTGGGGACGGCTACACCTTC. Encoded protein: CASSLVPSAGDGYTF.

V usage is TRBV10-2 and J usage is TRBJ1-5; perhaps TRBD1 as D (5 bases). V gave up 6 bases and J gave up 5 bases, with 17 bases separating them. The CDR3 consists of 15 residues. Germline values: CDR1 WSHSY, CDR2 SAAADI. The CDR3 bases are TGCGCCAGCAGCCGCTTCATGGGGCAACATCAGCCCCAGCATTTT. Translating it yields CASSRFMGQHQPQHF.

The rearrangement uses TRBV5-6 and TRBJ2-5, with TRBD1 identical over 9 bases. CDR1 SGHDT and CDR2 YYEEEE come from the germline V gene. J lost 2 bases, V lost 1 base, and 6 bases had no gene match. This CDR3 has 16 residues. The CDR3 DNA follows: TGTGCCAGCAGCTTGAGACCGGGACAGGGTCAAGAGACCCAGTACTTC. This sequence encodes CASSLRPGQGQETQYF.

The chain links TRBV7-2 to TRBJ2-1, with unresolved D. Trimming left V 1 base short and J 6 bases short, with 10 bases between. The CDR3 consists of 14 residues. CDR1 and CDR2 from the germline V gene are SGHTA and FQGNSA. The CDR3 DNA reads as TGTGCCAGCAGCTTAGAGGGCGCGTCCAATGAGCAGTTCTTC. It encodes CASSLEGASNEQFF.

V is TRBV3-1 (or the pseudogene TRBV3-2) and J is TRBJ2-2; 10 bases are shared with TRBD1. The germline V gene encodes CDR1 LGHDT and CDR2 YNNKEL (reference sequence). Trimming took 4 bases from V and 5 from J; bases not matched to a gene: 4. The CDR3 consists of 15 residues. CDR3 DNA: TGTGCCAGCAGCCCTGGACAGGGGGTAACCGGGGAGCTGTTTTTT. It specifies CASSPGQGVTGELFF.

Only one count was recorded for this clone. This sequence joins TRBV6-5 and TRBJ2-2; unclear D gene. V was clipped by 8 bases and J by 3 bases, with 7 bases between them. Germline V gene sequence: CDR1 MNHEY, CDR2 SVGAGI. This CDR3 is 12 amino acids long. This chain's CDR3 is CASRSDTGELFF. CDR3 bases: TGTGCCAGCCGATCTGACACCGGGGAGCTGTTTTTT.

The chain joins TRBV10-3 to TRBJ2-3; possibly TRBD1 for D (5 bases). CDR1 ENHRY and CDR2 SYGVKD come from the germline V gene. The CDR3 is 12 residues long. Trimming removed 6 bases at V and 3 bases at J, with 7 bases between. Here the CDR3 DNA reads TGTGCCATCAGGGGGCGGACAGATACGCAGTATTTT. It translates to CAIRGRTDTQYF.

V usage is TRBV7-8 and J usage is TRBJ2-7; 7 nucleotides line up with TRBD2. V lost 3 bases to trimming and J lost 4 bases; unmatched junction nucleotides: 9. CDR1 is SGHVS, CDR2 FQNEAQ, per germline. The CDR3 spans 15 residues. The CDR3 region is CASSFLSTSEYEQYF. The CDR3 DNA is TGTGCCAGCAGCTTTTTATCTACTAGCGAATACGAGCAGTACTTC.

CDR3 bases: TGCAGTGCTAGTCCCCTAGCGGGGAATACCGGGGAGCTGTTTTTT. It encodes CSASPLAGNTGELFF. The chain recombines TRBV20-1 with TRBJ2-2, with 9 bases fitting TRBD2. Germline trimming cut 3 bases from V and 5 bases from J; bases unmatched to any gene: 7. Germline assignment: CDR1 DFQATT and CDR2 SNEGSKA (reference sequence). CDR3 length: 15 amino acids.

CDR3 region: CASSLVLGYEQYV. CDR3 in DNA: TGTGCCAGCAGCTTAGTATTGGGCTACGAGCAGTACGTC. V and J are TRBV7-8 and TRBJ2-7, with D unclear. Germline V lookup: CDR1 SGHVS, CDR2 FQNEAQ. The CDR3 runs 13 residues. V lost 1 base and J lost 3, with 7 bases in between.

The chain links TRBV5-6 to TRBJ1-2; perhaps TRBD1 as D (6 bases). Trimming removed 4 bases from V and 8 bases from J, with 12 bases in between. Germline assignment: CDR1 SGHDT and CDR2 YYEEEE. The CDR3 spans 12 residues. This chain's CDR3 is CASSQGSWGYTF. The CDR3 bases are TGTGCCAGCAGCCAGGGGTCTTGGGGCTACACCTTC.

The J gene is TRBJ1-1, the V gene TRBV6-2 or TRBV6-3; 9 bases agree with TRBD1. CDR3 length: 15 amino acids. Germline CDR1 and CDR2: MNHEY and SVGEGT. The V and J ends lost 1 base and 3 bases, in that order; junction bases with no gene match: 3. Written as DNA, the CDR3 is TGTGCCAGCAGTTACTGGACAGGGGAGGACACTGAAGCTTTCTTT. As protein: CASSYWTGEDTEAFF.

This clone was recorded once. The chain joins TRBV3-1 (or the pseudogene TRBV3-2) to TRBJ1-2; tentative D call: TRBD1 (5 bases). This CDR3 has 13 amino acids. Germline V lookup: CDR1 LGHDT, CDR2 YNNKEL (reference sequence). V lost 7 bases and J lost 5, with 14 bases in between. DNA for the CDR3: TGTGCCAGCACCCCAGGGAGAGGTTATGGCTACACCTTC. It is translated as CASTPGRGYGYTF.

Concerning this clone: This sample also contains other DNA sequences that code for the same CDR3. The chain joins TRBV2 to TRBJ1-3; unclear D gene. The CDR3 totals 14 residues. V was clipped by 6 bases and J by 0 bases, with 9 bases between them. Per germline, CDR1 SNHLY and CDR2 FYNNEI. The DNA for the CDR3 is TGTGCCAGCAGGACCGGGATCTCTGGAAACACCATATATTTT. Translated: CASRTGISGNTIYF.

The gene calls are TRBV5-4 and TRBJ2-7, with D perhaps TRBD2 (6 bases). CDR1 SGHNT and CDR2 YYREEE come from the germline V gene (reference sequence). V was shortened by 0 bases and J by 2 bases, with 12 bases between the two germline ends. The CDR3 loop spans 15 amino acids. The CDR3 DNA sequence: TGTGCCAGCAGCTTGGACCCTAGCGCCGCCTACGAGCAGTACGTC. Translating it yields CASSLDPSAAYEQYV.

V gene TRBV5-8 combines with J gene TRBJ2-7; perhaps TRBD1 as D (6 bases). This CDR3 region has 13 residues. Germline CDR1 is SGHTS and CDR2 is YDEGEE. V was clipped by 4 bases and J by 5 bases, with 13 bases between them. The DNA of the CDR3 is TGTGCCAGCAGCCAACTGAGGGGGAACGAGCAGTACGTC. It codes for CASSQLRGNEQYV.

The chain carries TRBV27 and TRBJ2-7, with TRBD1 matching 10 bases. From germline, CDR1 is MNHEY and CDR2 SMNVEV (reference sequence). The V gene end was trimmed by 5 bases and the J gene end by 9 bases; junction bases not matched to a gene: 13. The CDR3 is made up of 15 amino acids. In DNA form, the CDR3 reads TGTGCCAGCAGTCTAGACAGGGGGCCGGTCGATGTGCAGTACGTC. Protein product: CASSLDRGPVDVQYV.